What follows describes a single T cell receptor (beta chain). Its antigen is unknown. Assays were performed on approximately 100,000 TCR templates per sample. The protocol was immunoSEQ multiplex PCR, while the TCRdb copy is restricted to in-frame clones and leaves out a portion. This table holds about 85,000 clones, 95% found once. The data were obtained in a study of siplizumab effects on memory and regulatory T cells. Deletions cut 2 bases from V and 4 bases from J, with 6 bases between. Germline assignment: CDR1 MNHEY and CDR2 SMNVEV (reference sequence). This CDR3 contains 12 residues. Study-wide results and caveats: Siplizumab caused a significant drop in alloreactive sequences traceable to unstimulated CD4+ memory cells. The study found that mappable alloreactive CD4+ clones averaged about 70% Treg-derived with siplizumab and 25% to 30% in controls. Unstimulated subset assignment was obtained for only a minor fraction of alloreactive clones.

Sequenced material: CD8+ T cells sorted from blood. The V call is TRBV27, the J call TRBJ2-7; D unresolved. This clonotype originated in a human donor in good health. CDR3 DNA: TGTGCCAGCAGTTTAGTGGGGTACGAGCAGTACTTC. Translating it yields CASSLVGYEQYF.